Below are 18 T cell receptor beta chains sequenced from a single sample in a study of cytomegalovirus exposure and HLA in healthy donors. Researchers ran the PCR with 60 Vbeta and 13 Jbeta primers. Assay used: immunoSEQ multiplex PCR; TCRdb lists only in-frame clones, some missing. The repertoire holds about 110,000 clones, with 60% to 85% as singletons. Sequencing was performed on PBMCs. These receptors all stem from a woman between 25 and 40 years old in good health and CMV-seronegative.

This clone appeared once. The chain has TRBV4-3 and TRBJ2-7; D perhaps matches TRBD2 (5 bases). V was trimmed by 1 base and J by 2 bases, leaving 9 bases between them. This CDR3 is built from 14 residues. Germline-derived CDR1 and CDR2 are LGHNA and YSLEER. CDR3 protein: CASSQGPRAYEQYF. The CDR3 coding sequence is TGCGCCAGCAGCCAAGGACCGCGGGCCTACGAGCAGTACTTC.

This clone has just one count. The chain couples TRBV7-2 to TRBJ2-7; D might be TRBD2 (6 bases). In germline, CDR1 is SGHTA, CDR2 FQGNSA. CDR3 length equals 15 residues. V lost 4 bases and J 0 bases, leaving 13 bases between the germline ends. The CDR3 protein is CASSSRDSSSYEQYF. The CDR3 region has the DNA TGTGCCAGCAGCTCCCGGGACTCGAGCTCCTACGAGCAGTACTTC.

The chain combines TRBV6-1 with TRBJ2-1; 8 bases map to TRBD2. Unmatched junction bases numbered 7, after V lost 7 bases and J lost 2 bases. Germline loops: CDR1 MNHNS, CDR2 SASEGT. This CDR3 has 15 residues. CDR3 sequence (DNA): TGTGCCAGCACTGCCGGGACTAGTCCCTACAATGAGCAGTTCTTC. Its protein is CASTAGTSPYNEQFF.

The CDR3 coding sequence is TGTGCCAGCAGCTTTAACAGGGGGTCTGAAGCTTTCTTT. Its translation: CASSFNRGSEAFF. The chain combines TRBV7-2 with TRBJ1-1; 8 nucleotides align to TRBD1. Germline V gene lookup returns CDR1 SGHTA and CDR2 FQGNSA. V trimming: 3 bases; J trimming: 6 bases; junction bases outside the gene matches: 3. The CDR3 length is 13 residues.

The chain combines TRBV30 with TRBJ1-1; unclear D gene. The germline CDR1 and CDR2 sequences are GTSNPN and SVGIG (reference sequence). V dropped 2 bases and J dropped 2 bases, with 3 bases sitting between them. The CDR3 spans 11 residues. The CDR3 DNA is TGTGCCTGGAGTCTTAACACTGAAGCTTTCTTT. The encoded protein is CAWSLNTEAFF.

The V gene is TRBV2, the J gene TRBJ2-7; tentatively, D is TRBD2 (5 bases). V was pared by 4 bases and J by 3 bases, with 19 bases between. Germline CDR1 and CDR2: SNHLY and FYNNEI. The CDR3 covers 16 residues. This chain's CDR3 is CASSALESRRGYEQYF. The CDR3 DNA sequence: TGTGCCAGCAGTGCTTTGGAGTCCCGTCGGGGCTACGAGCAGTACTTC.

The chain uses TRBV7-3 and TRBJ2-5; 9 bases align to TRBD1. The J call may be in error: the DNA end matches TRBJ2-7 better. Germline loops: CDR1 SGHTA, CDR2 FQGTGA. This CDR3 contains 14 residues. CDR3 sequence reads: CASSLTEDRGEQYF. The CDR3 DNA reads TGTGCCAGCAGCTTAACCGAGGACAGGGGCGAGCAGTACTTC.

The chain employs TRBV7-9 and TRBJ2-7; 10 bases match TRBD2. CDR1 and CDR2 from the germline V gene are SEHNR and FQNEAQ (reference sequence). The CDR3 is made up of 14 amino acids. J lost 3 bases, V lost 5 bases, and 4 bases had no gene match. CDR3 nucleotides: TGTGCCAGCAGCCCGGGACTAGCGATCTACGAGCAGTACTTC. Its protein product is CASSPGLAIYEQYF.

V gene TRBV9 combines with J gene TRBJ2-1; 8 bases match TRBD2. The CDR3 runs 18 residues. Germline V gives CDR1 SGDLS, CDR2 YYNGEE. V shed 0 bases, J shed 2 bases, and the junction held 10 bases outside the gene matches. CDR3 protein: CASSVEGTRPSAYNEQFF. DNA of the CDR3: TGTGCCAGCAGCGTAGAAGGGACTAGGCCCTCCGCCTACAATGAGCAGTTCTTC.

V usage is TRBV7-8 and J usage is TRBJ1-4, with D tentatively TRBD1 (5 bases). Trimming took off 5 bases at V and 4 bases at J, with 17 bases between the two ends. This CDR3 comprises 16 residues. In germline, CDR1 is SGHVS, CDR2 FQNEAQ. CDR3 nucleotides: TGTGCCAGCAGCGCACGCCAGGGCCGCGGTAATGAAAAACTGTTTTTT. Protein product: CASSARQGRGNEKLFF.

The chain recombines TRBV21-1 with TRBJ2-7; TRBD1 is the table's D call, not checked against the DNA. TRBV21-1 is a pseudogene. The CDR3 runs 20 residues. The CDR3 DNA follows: TGTGCCAGCAGCAAATCTGTTCCGGGACAGGGGCCCCCAAGCTCCTACGAGCAGTACTTC. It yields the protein CASSKSVPGQGPPSSYEQYF.

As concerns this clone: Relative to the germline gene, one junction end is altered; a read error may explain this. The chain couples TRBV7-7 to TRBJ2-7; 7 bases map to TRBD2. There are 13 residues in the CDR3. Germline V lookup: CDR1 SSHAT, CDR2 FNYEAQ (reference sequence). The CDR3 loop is CASSPGGGDEQYF. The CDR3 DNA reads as TGTGCTAGCAGCCCCGGGGGAGGGGATGAGCAGTACTTC.

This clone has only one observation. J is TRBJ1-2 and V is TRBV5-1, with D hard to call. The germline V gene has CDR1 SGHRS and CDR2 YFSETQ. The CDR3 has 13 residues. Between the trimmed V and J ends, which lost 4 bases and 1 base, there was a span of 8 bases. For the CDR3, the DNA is TGCGCCAGCAGCCGCGGGGATAACTATGGCTACACCTTC. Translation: CASSRGDNYGYTF.

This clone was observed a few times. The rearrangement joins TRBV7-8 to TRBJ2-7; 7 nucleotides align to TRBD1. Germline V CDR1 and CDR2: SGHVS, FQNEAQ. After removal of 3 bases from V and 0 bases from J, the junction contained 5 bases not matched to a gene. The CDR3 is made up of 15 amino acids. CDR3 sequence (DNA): TGTGCCAGCAGCTTCAGGGACAGCCGCTCCTACGAGCAGTACTTC. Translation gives CASSFRDSRSYEQYF.

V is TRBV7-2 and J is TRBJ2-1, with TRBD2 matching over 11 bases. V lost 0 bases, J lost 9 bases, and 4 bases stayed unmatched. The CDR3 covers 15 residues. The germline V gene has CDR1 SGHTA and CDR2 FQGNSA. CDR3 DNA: TGTGCCAGCAGCTTAGCCCTAGCGGGAGGAGGTGAGCAGTTCTTC. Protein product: CASSLALAGGGEQFF. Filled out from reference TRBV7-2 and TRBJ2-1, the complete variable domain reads GAGVSQSPSNKVTEKGKDVELRCDPISGHTALYWYRQSLGQGLEFLIYFQGNSAPDKSGLPSDRFSAERTGGSVSTLTIQRTQQEDSAVYLCASSLALAGGGEQFFGPGTRLTVL.

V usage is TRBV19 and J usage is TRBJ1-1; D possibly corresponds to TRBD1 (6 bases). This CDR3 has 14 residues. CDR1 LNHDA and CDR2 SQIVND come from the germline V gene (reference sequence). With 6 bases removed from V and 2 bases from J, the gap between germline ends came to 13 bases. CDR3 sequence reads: CASRRGGVNTEAFF. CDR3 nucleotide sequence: TGTGCCAGTAGAAGGGGGGGGGTCAACACTGAAGCTTTCTTT. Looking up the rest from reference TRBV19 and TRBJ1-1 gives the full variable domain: DGGITQSPKYLFRKEGQNVTLSCEQNLNHDAMYWYRQDPGQGLRLIYYSQIVNDFQKGDIAEGYSVSREKKESFPLTVTSAQKNPTAFYLCASRRGGVNTEAFFGQGTRLTVV.

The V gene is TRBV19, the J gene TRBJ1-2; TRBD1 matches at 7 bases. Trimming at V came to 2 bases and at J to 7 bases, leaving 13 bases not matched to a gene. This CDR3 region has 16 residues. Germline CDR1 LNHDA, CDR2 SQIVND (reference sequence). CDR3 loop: CASSISQGQPWRGYTF. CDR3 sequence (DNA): TGTGCCAGTAGTATAAGTCAGGGACAGCCCTGGCGTGGCTACACCTTC. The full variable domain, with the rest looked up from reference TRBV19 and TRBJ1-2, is DGGITQSPKYLFRKEGQNVTLSCEQNLNHDAMYWYRQDPGQGLRLIYYSQIVNDFQKGDIAEGYSVSREKKESFPLTVTSAQKNPTAFYLCASSISQGQPWRGYTFGSGTRLTVV.

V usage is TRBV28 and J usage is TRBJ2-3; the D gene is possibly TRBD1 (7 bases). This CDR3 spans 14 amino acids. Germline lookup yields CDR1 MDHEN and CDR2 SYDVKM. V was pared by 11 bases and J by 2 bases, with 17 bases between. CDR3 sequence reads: CAARGGGITDTQYF. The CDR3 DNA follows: TGTGCCGCCCGAGGGGGCGGGATCACAGATACGCAGTATTTT.